This T cell receptor (beta chain) is drawn from a study of shared clonotypes between healthy human individuals. General study results and limits: Donors were few, which limited the genetic and exposure-history diversity represented. Approximately 5.4% of naive CD4 clonotypes were common to a few donors.

This table comes from immunoSEQ multiplex PCR, and its TCRdb copy is limited to in-frame clones, with some not included. The sample shows fewer than 2.5 million clones, more than 85% of them seen only once. The ends were cut back, 5 bases at V and 4 bases at J, with 10 bases in the middle. Germline V gene lookup returns CDR1 MDHEN and CDR2 SYDVKM. The CDR3 length is 13 residues. Concerning this clone itself: Its antigen remains unidentified.

Sequencing was done on a sample of naive CD4+ T cells from PBMCs. Subset described: CD45RA+ positively selected. The chain has TRBV28 and TRBJ2-3, with D hard to call. The TCR sequence derives from a man aged 18 to 30 in good health. Some clones in this sample may be carry-over from other donors' samples. The CDR3 reads CASSVVSSDTQYF. The DNA of the CDR3 is TGTGCCAGCAGTGTTGTAAGCTCAGATACGCAGTATTTT.